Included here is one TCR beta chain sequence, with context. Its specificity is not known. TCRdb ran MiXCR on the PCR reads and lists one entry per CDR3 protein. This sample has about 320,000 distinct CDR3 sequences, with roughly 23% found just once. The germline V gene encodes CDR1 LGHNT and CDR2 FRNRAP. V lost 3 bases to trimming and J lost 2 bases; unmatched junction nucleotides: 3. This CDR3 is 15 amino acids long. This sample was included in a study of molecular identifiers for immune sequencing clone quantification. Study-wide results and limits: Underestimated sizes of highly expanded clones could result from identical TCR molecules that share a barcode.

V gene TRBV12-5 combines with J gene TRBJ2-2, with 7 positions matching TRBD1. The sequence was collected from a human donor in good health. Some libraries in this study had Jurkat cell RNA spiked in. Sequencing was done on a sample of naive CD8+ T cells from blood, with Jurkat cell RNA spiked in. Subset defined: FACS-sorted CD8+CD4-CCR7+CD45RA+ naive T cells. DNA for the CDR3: TGTGCTAGTGGTTTAGACAGGGCAAACACCGGGGAGCTGTTTTTT. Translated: CASGLDRANTGELFF.